One and the same sample provided the 29 T cell receptor beta chains below, sequenced in a study of shared clonotypes between healthy human individuals. The assay was immunoSEQ multiplex PCR, and TCRdb's table has in-frame clones only and misses some. The repertoire consists of 2 million to 3 million clones, with 80% to 95% occurring once and the leading ten covering 0.36%. The sequencing input was naive CD4+ T cells from PBMCs. Subset denoted: CD45RA+ positively selected. These receptors all stem from a man younger than 35 in good health. Some clones in this sample may be carry-over from other donors' samples.

The genes are TRBV12-5 and TRBJ2-3, with D tentatively TRBD1 (5 bases). Germline CDR1 and CDR2: LGHNT and FRNRAP. The CDR3 has 14 residues. The ends were cut back, 1 base at V and 2 bases at J, with 7 bases in the middle. CDR3 sequence (DNA): TGTGCTAGTGGTTTGGGACAGATCACAGATACGCAGTATTTT. Residues: CASGLGQITDTQYF.

J is TRBJ2-2 and V is TRBV5-1; weak D call: TRBD1 (5 bases). The CDR3 runs 14 residues. The V end lost 3 bases, the J end lost 5 bases, and 11 bases lay between the germline ends. Germline loops: CDR1 SGHRS, CDR2 YFSETQ. The CDR3, as DNA: TGCGCCAGCAGCTACTGGGGCGATACCGGGGAGCTGTTTTTT. This gives the protein CASSYWGDTGELFF.

The chain has TRBV27 and TRBJ2-4; TRBD1 might be the D (6 bases). Germline CDR1 MNHEY, CDR2 SMNVEV (reference sequence). The V end lost 2 bases, the J end lost 0 bases, and 20 bases lay between the germline ends. The length of the CDR3 is 19 residues. CDR3 nucleotide sequence: TGTGCCAGCAGTTTAAGCCCGGGCCCAGGGGAACTAGCCAAAAACATTCAGTACTTC. Its translation is CASSLSPGPGELAKNIQYF.

V is TRBV29-1 and J is TRBJ2-3; TRBD2 matches at 11 bases. The CDR3 has 14 amino acids. Germline CDR1 and CDR2: SQVTM and ANQGSEA. V lost 8 bases and J lost 6; bases outside the gene matches: 10. CDR3 residues: CSTSPTSGTDTQYF. CDR3 in DNA: TGCAGCACCTCCCCGACTAGCGGGACCGATACGCAGTATTTT.

The rearrangement joins TRBV28 to TRBJ2-1, with 8 bases matching TRBD2. The CDR3 loop spans 15 amino acids. Germline assignment: CDR1 MDHEN and CDR2 SYDVKM. V gave up 7 bases and J gave up 4 bases; unmatched junction bases: 9. The CDR3 nucleotides are TGTGCCAGCATTAGATCGGGACTAGAGTACAATGAGCAGTTCTTC. It specifies CASIRSGLEYNEQFF.

This chain links TRBV7-9 with TRBJ2-7; 14 bases are a match to TRBD2. V was pared by 5 bases and J by 7 bases, with 7 bases of the junction left unmatched. Germline V gene sequence: CDR1 SEHNR, CDR2 FQNEAQ (reference sequence). This CDR3 has 15 residues. CDR3 nucleotides: TGTGCCAGCAGCAGGGGACTAGCGGGAGTTCGGGAGCAGTACTTC. Translating gives CASSRGLAGVREQYF.

The chain is built from TRBV13 and TRBJ1-1, with a possible D match to TRBD1 (5 bases). V lost 2 bases to trimming and J lost 1 base, with 8 bases between them. CDR3 length: 14 residues. Germline V lookup: CDR1 PRHDT, CDR2 FYEKMQ (reference sequence). CDR3 in amino acids: CASSLYRKNTEAFF. CDR3 sequence (DNA): TGTGCCAGCAGCTTATACAGGAAGAACACTGAAGCTTTCTTT.

V is TRBV28 and J is TRBJ2-7; TRBD1 matches at 10 bases. Germline V gene lookup returns CDR1 MDHEN and CDR2 SYDVKM. The CDR3 totals 16 residues. V lost 5 bases to trimming and J lost 5 bases; unmatched junction nucleotides: 12. CDR3 sequence (DNA): TGTGCCAGCAGTCCCCTTGGGACAGGGGCGCCCGACGAGCAGTACTTC. As protein: CASSPLGTGAPDEQYF.

The chain employs TRBV11-2 and TRBJ2-2, with TRBD1 matching 7 bases. This CDR3 has 16 residues. Per germline, CDR1 SGHAT and CDR2 FQNNGV. With 5 bases clipped from V and 6 bases from J, the junction kept 12 bases outside the gene matches. CDR3 sequence (DNA): TGTGCCAGCAGCCGGACCCCGGGACAGTTATCCGGGGAGCTGTTTTTT. Amino acids: CASSRTPGQLSGELFF.

V usage is TRBV19 and J usage is TRBJ1-2; unclear D gene. V was trimmed by 3 bases and J by 4 bases, leaving 15 bases between them. Germline V gives CDR1 LNHDA, CDR2 SQIVND (reference sequence). The CDR3 spans 15 residues. DNA of the CDR3: TGTGCCAGTAGTATCTTTGTGGCAGCTAGCTATGGCTACACCTTC. This codes for CASSIFVAASYGYTF.

This clone was detected a few times. This chain links TRBV6-5 with TRBJ1-5, with 7 bases identical to TRBD1. With 6 bases clipped from V and 4 bases from J, the junction kept 6 bases outside the gene matches. This CDR3 comprises 14 residues. CDR1 is MNHEY, CDR2 SVGAGI, per germline. The CDR3 spells CASSSGQENQPQHF. CDR3 sequence (DNA): TGTGCCAGCAGCTCCGGACAGGAGAATCAGCCCCAGCATTTT.

This clone was seen only once. The genes are TRBV25-1 and TRBJ2-5; D gene unclear. In germline, CDR1 is MGHDK, CDR2 SYGVNS. The V and J ends lost 5 bases and 5 bases respectively, with 9 bases between them. This CDR3 comprises 12 residues. CDR3 loop: CASSSFGETQYF. The CDR3 coding sequence is TGTGCCAGCAGTAGTTTTGGGGAGACCCAGTACTTC.

The V and J genes are TRBV30 and TRBJ2-5; TRBD1 aligns across 9 bases. In germline, CDR1 is GTSNPN, CDR2 SVGIG (reference sequence). J gave up 2 bases and V 2 bases, and 6 bases lay outside the gene matches. This CDR3 has 15 amino acids. The CDR3 sequence is CAWSSGTGSQETQYF. The CDR3 nucleotides read TGTGCCTGGAGTTCCGGGACAGGGTCGCAAGAGACCCAGTACTTC. The variable domain in full, completed from reference TRBV30 and TRBJ2-5, reads SQTIHQWPATLVQPVGSPLSLECTVEGTSNPNLYWYRQAAGRGLQLLFYSVGIGQISSEVPQNLSASRPQDRQFILSSKKLLLSDSGFYLCAWSSGTGSQETQYFGPGTRLLVL.

CDR3 sequence: CASSSAGLTPEAFF. CDR3 coding DNA: TGTGCCAGCAGCTCCGCAGGGTTAACCCCTGAAGCTTTCTTT. The chain couples TRBV7-2 to TRBJ1-1; TRBD1 is a possible D gene (5 bases). Per germline, CDR1 SGHTA and CDR2 FQGNSA. The CDR3 sequence is 14 residues long. V was shortened by 4 bases and J by 6 bases, with 15 bases between the two germline ends. The whole variable domain, filled in from reference TRBV7-2 and TRBJ1-1, reads GAGVSQSPSNKVTEKGKDVELRCDPISGHTALYWYRQSLGQGLEFLIYFQGNSAPDKSGLPSDRFSAERTGGSVSTLTIQRTQQEDSAVYLCASSSAGLTPEAFFGQGTRLTVV.

This chain links TRBV7-8 with TRBJ2-1; no firm D call. Germline V gene lookup returns CDR1 SGHVS and CDR2 FQNEAQ. Trimming removed 0 bases from V and 3 bases from J, with 3 bases in between. The CDR3 covers 13 residues. CDR3 loop: CASSLARYNEQFF. CDR3 bases: TGTGCCAGCAGCTTAGCGCGCTACAATGAGCAGTTCTTC.

The chain employs TRBV7-9 and TRBJ2-7; D is perhaps TRBD1 or TRBD2 (5 bases each). V was clipped by 7 bases and J by 5 bases, with 18 bases between them. Germline CDR1 is SEHNR and CDR2 is FQNEAQ (reference sequence). The CDR3 consists of 14 residues. The CDR3 coding sequence is TGTGCCAGCACCCAGGGACGACCGAGCGACGAGCAGTACTTC. Translated, it gives CASTQGRPSDEQYF.

The J gene is TRBJ1-1, the V gene TRBV5-1, with no clear D. Trimming pared 4 bases from V and 4 bases from J, leaving 17 bases between. This CDR3 has 15 residues. Germline-derived CDR1 and CDR2 are SGHRS and YFSETQ. The CDR3 DNA sequence: TGCGCCAGCAGCCCGATAGCGGGCGCGGGCACTGAAGCTTTCTTT. It translates to CASSPIAGAGTEAFF.

The V and J genes are TRBV5-1 and TRBJ1-2; D not resolved. Germline V gene sequence: CDR1 SGHRS, CDR2 YFSETQ. V lost 5 bases, J lost 3 bases, and 8 bases lay in between. The CDR3 covers 12 residues. CDR3 protein: CASRKGDYGYTF. The CDR3 bases are TGCGCCAGCAGGAAGGGCGACTATGGCTACACCTTC.

This chain joins TRBV6-5 and TRBJ2-7, with 9 bases identical to TRBD1. The CDR3 loop spans 14 amino acids. The V and J ends lost 4 bases and 5 bases, in that order; junction bases with no gene match: 6. Germline-derived CDR1 and CDR2 are MNHEY and SVGAGI. Here the CDR3 DNA reads TGTGCCAGCAGTTGGGACAGGGCGACCAACGAGCAGTACTTC. Translating it yields CASSWDRATNEQYF.

This chain joins TRBV2 and TRBJ1-5; possibly TRBD1 for D (6 bases). The V end lost 5 bases, the J end lost 3 bases, and 17 bases lay between the germline ends. The CDR3 totals 16 residues. Germline CDR1 is SNHLY and CDR2 is FYNNEI. CDR3 nucleotides: TGTGCCAGCAGTCGCAATTCTGACAGGAACAATCAGCCCCAGCATTTT. Its translation: CASSRNSDRNNQPQHF.

The CDR3 protein is CASSVRRQGGQPQHF. The CDR3 bases are TGTGCCAGCAGTGTCCGGCGTCAGGGCGGGCAGCCCCAGCATTTT. The chain recombines TRBV6-1 with TRBJ1-5, with D tentatively TRBD1 (5 bases). This CDR3 region has 15 residues. The ends were cut back, 4 bases at V and 7 bases at J, with 17 bases in the middle. Per the germline V gene, CDR1 is MNHNS and CDR2 is SASEGT.

The chain is built from TRBV28 and TRBJ1-5; D unresolved. The CDR3 totals 12 residues. Trimming stripped 10 bases from V and 4 bases from J, with 11 bases between. From germline, CDR1 is MDHEN and CDR2 SYDVKM. CDR3 DNA sequence: TGTGCCATCCAGAGGGCTAATCAGCCCCAGCATTTT. Its translation: CAIQRANQPQHF.

The V gene is TRBV2, the J gene TRBJ2-1; 11 positions agree with TRBD2. Germline CDR1 and CDR2: SNHLY and FYNNEI. Trimming cost V 4 bases and J 10 bases; bases outside gene matches: 9. The CDR3 covers 15 residues. Written as DNA, the CDR3 is TGTGCCAGCAGTGGGACTAGCGGGCAAGGGCCCGAGCAGTTCTTC. Its protein product is CASSGTSGQGPEQFF.

The V and J genes are TRBV28 and TRBJ2-4, with a possible D match to TRBD2 (6 bases). Per germline, CDR1 MDHEN and CDR2 SYDVKM. This CDR3 is 13 amino acids long. The ends were cut back, 6 bases at V and 0 bases at J, with 6 bases in the middle. The CDR3 loop is CASRGLAKNIQYF. The CDR3 nucleotides read TGTGCCAGCAGGGGACTAGCCAAAAACATTCAGTACTTC. The variable domain in full, with the rest retrieved from reference TRBV28 and TRBJ2-4, is DVKVTQSSRYLVKRTGEKVFLECVQDMDHENMFWYRQDPGLGLRLIYFSYDVKMKEKGDIPEGYSVSREKKERFSLILESASTNQTSMYLCASRGLAKNIQYFGAGTRLSVL.

The chain links TRBV6-5 to TRBJ1-5; the match to TRBD1 covers 7 bases. CDR3 size: 13 residues. J gave up 7 bases and V 6 bases, and 6 bases lay outside the gene matches. Germline V lookup: CDR1 MNHEY, CDR2 SVGAGI. The CDR3 reads CASSRYRGQPQHF. CDR3 sequence (DNA): TGTGCCAGCAGCCGATACAGGGGACAGCCCCAGCATTTT.

The chain uses TRBV6-1 and TRBJ2-5; D gene unclear. V lost 3 bases, J lost 5 bases, and 19 bases lay in between. Germline V gene sequence: CDR1 MNHNS, CDR2 SASEGT. The CDR3 has 16 residues. The CDR3 region has the DNA TGTGCCAGCAGTGACTTCTTGGGGTCCGGGCCGGAGACCCAGTACTTC. Translating gives CASSDFLGSGPETQYF.

The chain links TRBV11-2 to TRBJ2-5; no firm D call. Per the germline V gene, CDR1 is SGHAT and CDR2 is FQNNGV. V shed 3 bases and J shed 3 bases, with 11 bases lying between them. The CDR3 spans 14 residues. Here the CDR3 reads CASSFRAPEETQYF. In nucleotides, the CDR3 is TGTGCCAGCAGCTTTAGGGCCCCTGAAGAGACCCAGTACTTC.

The J gene is TRBJ2-7, the V gene TRBV4-3; D remains ambiguous. This CDR3 contains 15 residues. The V and J ends lost 1 base and 3 bases respectively, with 13 bases between them. Germline values: CDR1 LGHNA, CDR2 YSLEER. The CDR3 DNA reads as TGCGCCAGCAGCCAAGGCCCCTTAGGGATCTACGAGCAGTACTTC. Its translation is CASSQGPLGIYEQYF.

Only a few counts were recorded for this clone. CDR3 coding DNA: TGTGCCAGCAGTGACGGGACAGGGGGTCAGCCCCAGCATTTT. Amino acids: CASSDGTGGQPQHF. The J gene is TRBJ1-5, the V gene TRBV2, with TRBD1 matching 11 bases. After removal of 3 bases from V and 6 bases from J, the junction contained 1 base not matched to a gene. Germline CDR1 reads SNHLY; CDR2 reads FYNNEI. This CDR3 region has 14 residues.